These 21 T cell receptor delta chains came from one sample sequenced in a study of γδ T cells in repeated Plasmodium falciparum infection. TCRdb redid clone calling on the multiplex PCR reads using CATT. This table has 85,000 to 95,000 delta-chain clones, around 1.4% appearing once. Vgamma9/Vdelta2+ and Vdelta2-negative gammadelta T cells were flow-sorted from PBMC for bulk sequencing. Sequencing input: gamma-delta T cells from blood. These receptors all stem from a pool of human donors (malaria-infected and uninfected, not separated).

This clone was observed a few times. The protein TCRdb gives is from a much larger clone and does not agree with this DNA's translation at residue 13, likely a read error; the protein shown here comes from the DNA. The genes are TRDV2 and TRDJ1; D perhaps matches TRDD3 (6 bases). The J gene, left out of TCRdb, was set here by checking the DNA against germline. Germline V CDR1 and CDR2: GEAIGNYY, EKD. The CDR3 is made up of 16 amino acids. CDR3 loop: CACDTGDPDYTDRLIF. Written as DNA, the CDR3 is TGTGCCTGTGACACCGGGGATCCCGATTACACCGATAGACTCATCTTT.

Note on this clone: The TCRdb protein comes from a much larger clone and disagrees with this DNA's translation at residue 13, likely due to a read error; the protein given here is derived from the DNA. CDR3 protein: CACDPVSMGDTRADKLIF. CDR3 sequence (DNA): TGTGCCTGTGATCCCGTTTCGATGGGGGATACGCGCGCCGATAAACTCATCTTT. The chain carries TRDV2 and TRDJ1; 11 bases map to TRDD3. TCRdb does not report a J gene; here it was assigned by matching the DNA to germline references. J gave up 3 bases and V 4 bases, and 15 bases lay outside the gene matches. The length of the CDR3 is 18 residues. Germline values: CDR1 GEAIGNYY, CDR2 EKD.

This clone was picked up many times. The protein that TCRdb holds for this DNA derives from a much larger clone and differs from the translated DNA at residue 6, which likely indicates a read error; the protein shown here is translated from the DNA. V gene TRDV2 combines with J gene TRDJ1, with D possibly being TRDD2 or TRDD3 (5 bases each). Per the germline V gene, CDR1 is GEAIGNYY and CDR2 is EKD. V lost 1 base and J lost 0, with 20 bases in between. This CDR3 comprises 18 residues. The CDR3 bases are TGTGCCTGTGACACACCTACGACCTGGGCCCCGTACACCGATAAACTCATCTTT. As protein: CACDTPTTWAPYTDKLIF.

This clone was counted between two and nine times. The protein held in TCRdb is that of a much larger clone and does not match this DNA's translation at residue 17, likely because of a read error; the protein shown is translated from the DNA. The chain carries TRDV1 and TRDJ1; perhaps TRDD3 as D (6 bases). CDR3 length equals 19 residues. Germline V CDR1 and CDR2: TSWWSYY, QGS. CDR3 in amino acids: CALGERSRPTGMYTDKRIF. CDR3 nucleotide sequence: TGTGCTCTTGGAGAAAGGAGTAGACCTACTGGGATGTACACCGATAAACGCATCTTT.

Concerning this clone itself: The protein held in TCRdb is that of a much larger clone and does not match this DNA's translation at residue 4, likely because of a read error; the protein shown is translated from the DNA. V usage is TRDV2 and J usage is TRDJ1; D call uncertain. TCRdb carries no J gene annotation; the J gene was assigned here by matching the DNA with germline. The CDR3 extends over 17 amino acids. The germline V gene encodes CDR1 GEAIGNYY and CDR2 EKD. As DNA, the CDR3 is TGTGCCTGTGGCACCGTTTCCAGCAGGTCGATAACCGATAAACTCATCTTT. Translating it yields CACGTVSSRSITDKLIF.

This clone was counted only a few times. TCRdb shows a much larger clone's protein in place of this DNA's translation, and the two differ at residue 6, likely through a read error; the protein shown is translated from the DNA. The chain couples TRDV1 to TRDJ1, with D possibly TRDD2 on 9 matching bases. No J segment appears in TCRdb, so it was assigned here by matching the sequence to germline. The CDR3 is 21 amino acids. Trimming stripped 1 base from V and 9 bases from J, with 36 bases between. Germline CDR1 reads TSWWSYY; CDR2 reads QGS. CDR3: CALGERPSYLRGISFCRQLIF. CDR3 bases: TGTGCTCTTGGGGAACGTCCTTCCTACTTGCGGGGGATAAGTTTTTGTAGGCAACTCATCTTT.

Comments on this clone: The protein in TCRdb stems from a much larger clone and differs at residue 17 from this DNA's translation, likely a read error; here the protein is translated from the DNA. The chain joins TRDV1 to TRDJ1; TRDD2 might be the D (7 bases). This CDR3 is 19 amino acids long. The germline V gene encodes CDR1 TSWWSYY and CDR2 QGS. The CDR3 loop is CALGFPTWDWDLYTDKPIF. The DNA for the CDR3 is TGTGCTCTTGGTTTTCCTACGTGGGACTGGGACCTTTACACCGATAAACCCATCTTT.

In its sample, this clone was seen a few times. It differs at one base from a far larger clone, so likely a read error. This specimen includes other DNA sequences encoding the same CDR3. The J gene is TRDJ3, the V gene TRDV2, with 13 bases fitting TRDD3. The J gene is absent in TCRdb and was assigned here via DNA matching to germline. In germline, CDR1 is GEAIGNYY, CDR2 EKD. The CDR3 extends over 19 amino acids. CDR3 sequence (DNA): TGTGCCTGTGACAAGTACTGGGGGATACGCTCCTGGGACACCCGGCAGATGTTTTTC. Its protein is CACDKYWGIRSWDTRQMFF.

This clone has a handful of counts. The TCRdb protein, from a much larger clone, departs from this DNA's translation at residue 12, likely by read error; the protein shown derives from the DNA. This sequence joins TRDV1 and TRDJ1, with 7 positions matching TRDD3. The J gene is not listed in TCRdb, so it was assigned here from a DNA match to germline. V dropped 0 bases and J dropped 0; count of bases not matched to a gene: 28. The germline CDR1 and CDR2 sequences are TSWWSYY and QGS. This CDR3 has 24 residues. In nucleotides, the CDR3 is TGTGCTCTTGGGGAACTTGATTTCTGCCAACCTAGACGCGGGGATATATTGAACACCGATAAACTCATCTTT. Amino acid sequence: CALGELDFCQPRRGDILNTDKLIF.

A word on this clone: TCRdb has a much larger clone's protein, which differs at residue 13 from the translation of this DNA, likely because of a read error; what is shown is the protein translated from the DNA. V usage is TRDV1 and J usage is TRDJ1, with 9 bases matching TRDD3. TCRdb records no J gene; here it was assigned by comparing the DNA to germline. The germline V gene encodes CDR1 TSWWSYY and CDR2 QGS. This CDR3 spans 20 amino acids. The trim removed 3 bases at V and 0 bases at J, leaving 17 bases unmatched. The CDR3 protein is CALGEARRLGDPLYTDKLIF. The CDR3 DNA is TGTGCTCTTGGGGAGGCTAGGAGGCTGGGGGATCCTTTGTACACCGATAAACTCATCTTT.

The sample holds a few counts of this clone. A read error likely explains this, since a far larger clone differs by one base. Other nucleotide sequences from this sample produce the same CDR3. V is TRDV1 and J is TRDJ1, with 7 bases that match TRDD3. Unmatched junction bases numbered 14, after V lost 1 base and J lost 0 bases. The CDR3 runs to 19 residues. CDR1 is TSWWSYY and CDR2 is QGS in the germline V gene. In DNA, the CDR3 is TGTGCTCTTGGGGAACCGCTGATACTGGGGCTTTTAAACACCGATAAACTCATCTTT. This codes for CALGEPLILGLLNTDKLIF.

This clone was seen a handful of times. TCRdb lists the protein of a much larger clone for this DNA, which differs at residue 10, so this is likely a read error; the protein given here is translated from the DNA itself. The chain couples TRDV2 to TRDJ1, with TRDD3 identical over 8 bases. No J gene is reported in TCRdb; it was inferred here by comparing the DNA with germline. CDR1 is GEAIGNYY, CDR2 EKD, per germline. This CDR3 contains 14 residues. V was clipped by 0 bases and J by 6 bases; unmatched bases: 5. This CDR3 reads CACDTRDTRNKLIF. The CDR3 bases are TGTGCCTGTGACACCAGGGATACGCGAAATAAACTCATCTTT.

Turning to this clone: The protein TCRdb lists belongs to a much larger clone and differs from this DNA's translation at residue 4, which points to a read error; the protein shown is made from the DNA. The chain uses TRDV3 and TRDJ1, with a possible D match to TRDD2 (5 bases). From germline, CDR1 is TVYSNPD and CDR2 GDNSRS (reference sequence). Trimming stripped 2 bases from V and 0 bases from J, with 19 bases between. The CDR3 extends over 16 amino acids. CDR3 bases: TGTGCCTTTCCCCGAGGGGTTCCTCCTTACACCGATAAACTCATCTTT. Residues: CAFPRGVPPYTDKLIF.

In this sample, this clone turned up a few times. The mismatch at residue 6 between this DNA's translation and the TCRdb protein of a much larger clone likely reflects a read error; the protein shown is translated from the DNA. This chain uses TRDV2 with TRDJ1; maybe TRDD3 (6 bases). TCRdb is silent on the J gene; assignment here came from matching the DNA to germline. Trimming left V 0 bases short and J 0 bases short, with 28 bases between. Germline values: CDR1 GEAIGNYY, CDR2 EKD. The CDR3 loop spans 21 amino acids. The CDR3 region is CACDTRIYALGTQRYTDKLIF. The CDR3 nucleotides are TGTGCCTGTGACACCAGAATCTACGCGCTGGGGACTCAGAGGTACACCGATAAACTCATCTTT.

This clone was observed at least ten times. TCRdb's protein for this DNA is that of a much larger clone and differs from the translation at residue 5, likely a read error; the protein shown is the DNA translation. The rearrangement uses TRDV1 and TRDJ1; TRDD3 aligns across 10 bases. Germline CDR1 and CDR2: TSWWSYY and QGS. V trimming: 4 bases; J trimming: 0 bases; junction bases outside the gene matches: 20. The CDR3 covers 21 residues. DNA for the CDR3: TGTGCTCTTGGGGGATGCCACCTAGACCGCGGGGGATACGGGTACACCGATAAACTCATCTTT. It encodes CALGGCHLDRGGYGYTDKLIF.

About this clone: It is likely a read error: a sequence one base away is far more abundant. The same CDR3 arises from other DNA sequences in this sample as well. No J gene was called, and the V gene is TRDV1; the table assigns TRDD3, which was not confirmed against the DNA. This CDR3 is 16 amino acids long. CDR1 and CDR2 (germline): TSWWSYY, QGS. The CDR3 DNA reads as TGTGCTCTTGGGGACTATCTTGCCTCTCACACCGATAAACTCATCTTC. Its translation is CALGDYLASHTDKLIF.

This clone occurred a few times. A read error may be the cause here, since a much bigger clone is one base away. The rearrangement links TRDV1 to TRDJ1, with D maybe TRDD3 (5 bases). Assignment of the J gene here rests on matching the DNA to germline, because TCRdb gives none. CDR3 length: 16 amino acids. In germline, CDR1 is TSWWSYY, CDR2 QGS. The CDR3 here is CALGELRGRYTDKLIF. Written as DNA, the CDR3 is TGTGCTCTCGGGGAACTCCGGGGCAGGTACACCGATAAACTCATCTTT.

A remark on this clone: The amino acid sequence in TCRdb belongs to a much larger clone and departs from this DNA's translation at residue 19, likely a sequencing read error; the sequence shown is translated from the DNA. The CDR3 DNA reads TGTGCCTTAGGCCCAGCCTTCCTTCTTTCTCTAGGTGGGGGATGCTCTACAGCACGACTCTTCTTT. Translated: CALGPAFLLSLGGGCSTARLFF. The rearrangement joins TRDV3 to TRDJ2; a weak D match, TRDD3 (8 bases). The germline V gene encodes CDR1 TVYSNPD and CDR2 GDNSRS (reference sequence). The CDR3 is 22 amino acids.

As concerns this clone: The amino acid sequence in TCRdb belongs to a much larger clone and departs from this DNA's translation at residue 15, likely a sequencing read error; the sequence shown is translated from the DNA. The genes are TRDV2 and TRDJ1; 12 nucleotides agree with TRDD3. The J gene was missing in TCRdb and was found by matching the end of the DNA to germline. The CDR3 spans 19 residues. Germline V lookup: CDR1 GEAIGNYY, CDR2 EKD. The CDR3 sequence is CACDSIGVVTGGYTEKLIF. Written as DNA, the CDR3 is TGTGCCTGTGACTCCATAGGGGTCGTTACTGGGGGATACACCGAAAAACTCATCTTT.

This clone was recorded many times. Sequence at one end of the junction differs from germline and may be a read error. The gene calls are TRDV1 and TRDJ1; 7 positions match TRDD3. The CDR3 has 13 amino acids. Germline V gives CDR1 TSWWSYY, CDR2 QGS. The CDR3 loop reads CALGGELGDKLIF. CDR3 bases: TGTGCTCTCGGGGGGGAACTGGGGGATAAACTCATCTTT.

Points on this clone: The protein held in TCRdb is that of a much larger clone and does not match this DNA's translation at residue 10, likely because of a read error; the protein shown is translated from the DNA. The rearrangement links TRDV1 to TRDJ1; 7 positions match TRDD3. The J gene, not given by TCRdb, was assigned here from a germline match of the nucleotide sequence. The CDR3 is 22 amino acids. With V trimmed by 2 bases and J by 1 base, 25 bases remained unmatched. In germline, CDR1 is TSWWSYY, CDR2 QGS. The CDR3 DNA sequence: TGTGCTCTTGGGGAAGTGGTGACGTCCCGGGGATATTGGGAAAGCGTCACCGATAAACTCATCTTT. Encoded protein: CALGEVVTSRGYWESVTDKLIF.